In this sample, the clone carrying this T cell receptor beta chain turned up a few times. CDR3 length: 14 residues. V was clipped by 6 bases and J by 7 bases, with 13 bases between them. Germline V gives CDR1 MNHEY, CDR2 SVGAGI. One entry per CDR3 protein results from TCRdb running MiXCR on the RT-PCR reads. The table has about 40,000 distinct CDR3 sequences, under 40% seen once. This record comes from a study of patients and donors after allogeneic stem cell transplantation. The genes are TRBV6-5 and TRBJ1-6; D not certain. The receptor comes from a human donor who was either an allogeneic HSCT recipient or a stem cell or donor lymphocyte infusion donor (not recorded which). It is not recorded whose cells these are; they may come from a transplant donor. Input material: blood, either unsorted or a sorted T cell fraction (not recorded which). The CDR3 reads CASRHPLDNSPLHF. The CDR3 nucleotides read TGTGCCAGCAGGCATCCTCTGGACAATTCACCCCTCCACTTT.